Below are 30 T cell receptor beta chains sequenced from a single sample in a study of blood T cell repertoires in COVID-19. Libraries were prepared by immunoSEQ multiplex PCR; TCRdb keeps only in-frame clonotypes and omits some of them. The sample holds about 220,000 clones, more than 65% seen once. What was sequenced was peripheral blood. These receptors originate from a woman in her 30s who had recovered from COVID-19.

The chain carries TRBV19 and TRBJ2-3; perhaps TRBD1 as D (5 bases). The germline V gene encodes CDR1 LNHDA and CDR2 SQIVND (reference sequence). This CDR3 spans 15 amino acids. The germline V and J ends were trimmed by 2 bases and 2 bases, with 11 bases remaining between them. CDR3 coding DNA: TGTGCCAGTAGTATACAGGGTCCATACACAGATACGCAGTATTTT. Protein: CASSIQGPYTDTQYF.

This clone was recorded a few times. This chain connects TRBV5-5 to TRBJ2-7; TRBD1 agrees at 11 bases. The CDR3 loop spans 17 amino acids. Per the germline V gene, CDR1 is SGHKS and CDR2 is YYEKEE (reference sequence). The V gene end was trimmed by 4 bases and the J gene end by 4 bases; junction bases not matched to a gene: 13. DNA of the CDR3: TGTGCCAGCAGCCCCGACCTGGACAGGGGGCGCGGGTACGAGCAGTACTTC. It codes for CASSPDLDRGRGYEQYF.

The CDR3 bases are TGTGCCAGCTATTCACTAGCGGGAGTTGGAGATACGCAGTATTTT. Translating it yields CASYSLAGVGDTQYF. The rearrangement joins TRBV28 to TRBJ2-3; 11 positions agree with TRBD2. Germline-derived CDR1 and CDR2 are MDHEN and SYDVKM. The CDR3 consists of 15 residues. Trimming took 8 bases from V and 5 from J; bases not matched to a gene: 9.

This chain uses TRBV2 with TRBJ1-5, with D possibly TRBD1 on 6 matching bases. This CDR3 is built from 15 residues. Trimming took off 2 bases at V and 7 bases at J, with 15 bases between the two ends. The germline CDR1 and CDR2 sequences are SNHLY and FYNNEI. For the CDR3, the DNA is TGTGCCAGCAGTGAATGGGCAGGGGAGGGACAGCCCCAGCATTTT. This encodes CASSEWAGEGQPQHF.

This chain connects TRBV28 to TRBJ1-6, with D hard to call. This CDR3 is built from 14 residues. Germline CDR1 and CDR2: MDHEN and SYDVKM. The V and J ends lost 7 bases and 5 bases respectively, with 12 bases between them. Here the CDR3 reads CASKWRLDNSPLHF. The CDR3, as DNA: TGTGCCAGCAAGTGGAGGTTGGATAATTCACCCCTCCACTTT.

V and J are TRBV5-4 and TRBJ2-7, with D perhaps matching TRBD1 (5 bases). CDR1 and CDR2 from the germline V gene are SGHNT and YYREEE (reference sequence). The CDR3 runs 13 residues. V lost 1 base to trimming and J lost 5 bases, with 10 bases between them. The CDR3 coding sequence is TGTGCCAGCAGCTTGTGGCAGGGTAACGAGCAGTACTTC. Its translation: CASSLWQGNEQYF. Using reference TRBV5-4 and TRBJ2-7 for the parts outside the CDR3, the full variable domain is ETGVTQSPTHLIKTRGQQVTLRCSSQSGHNTVSWYQQALGQGPQFIFQYYREEENGRGNFPPRFSGLQFPNYSSELNVNALELDDSALYLCASSLWQGNEQYFGPGTRLTVT.

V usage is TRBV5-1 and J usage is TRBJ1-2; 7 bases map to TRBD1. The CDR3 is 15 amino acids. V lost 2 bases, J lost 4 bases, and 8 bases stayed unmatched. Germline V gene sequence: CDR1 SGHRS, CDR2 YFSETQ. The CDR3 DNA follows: TGCGCCAGCAGCTTTGCACAGGGGAGTGGCTATGGCTACACCTTC. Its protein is CASSFAQGSGYGYTF.

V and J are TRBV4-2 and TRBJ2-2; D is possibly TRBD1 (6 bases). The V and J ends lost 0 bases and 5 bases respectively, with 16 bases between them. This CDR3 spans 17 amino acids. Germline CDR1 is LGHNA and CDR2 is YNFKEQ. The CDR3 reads CASSQDEAGEGTGELFF. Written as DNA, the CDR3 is TGTGCCAGCAGCCAAGACGAGGCAGGGGAAGGAACCGGGGAGCTGTTTTTT.

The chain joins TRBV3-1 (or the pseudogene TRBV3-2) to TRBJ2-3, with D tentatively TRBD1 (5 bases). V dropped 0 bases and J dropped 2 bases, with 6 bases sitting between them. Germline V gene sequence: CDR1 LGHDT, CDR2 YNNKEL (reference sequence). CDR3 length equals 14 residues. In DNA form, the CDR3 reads TGTGCCAGCAGCCAAGAACAGGCCACAGATACGCAGTATTTT. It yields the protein CASSQEQATDTQYF.

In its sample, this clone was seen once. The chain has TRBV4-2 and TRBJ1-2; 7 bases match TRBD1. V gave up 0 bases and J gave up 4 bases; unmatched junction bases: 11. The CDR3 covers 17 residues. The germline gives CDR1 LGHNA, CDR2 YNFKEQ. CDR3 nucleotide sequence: TGTGCCAGCAGCCAAGACTACACAGGGGCGACGTCCTATGGCTACACCTTC. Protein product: CASSQDYTGATSYGYTF.

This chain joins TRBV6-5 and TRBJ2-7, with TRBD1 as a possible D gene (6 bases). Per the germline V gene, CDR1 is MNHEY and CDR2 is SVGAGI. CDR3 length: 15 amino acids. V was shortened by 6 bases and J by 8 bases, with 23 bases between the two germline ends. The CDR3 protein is CASSRDRDTNSKQYF. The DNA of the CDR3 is TGTGCCAGCAGCCGAGACCGGGACACGAATAGCAAGCAGTACTTC.

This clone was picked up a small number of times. The CDR3 sequence is CASSENPDQPQHF. In DNA form, the CDR3 reads TGTGCCAGCAGTGAAAACCCGGATCAGCCCCAGCATTTT. The genes are TRBV6-1 and TRBJ1-5; D is unresolved. Trimming cost V 2 bases and J 5 bases, with 7 bases left between them. In germline, CDR1 is MNHNS, CDR2 SASEGT. This CDR3 region has 13 residues.

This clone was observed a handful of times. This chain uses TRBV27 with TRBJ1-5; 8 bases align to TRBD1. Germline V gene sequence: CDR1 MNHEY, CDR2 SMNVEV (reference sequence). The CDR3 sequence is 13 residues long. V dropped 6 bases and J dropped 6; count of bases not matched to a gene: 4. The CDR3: CASRLQGGQPQHF. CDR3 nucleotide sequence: TGTGCCAGCAGACTACAGGGGGGTCAGCCCCAGCATTTT.

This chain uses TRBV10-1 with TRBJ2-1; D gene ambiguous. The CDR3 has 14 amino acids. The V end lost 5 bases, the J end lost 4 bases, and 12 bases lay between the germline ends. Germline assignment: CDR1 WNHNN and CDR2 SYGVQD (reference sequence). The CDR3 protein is CASSLSSAYNEQFF. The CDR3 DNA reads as TGCGCCAGCAGTTTATCCTCCGCGTACAATGAGCAGTTCTTC.

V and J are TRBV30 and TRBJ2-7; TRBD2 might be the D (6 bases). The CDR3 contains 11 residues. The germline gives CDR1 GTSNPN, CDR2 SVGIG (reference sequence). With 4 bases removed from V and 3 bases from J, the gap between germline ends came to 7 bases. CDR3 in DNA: TGTGCCTGGATGGAGGGCTACGAGCAGTACTTC. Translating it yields CAWMEGYEQYF.

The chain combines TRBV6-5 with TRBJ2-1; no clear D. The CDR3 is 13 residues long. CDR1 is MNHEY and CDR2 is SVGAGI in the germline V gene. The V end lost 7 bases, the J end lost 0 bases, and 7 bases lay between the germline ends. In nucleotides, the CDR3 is TGTGCCAGCAAGCTGAGCTCCTACAATGAGCAGTTCTTC. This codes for CASKLSSYNEQFF.

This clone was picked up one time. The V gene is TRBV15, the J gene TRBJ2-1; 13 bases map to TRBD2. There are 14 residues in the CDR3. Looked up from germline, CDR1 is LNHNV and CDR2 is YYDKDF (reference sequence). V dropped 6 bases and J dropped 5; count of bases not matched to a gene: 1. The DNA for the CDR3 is TGTGCCACCAGAGGGACTAGCGGGAACAATGAGCAGTTCTTC. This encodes CATRGTSGNNEQFF.

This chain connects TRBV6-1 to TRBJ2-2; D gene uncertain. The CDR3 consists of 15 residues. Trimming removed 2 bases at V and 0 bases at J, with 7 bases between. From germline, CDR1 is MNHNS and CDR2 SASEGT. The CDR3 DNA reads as TGTGCCAGCAGTGAAATGAGGACGAACACCGGGGAGCTGTTTTTT. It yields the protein CASSEMRTNTGELFF.

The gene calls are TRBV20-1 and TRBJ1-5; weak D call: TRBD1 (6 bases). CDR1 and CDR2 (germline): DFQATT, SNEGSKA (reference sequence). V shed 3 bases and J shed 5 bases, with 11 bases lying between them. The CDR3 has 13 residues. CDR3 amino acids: CSASEDSYQPQHF. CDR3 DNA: TGCAGTGCTAGTGAGGACAGCTATCAGCCCCAGCATTTT.

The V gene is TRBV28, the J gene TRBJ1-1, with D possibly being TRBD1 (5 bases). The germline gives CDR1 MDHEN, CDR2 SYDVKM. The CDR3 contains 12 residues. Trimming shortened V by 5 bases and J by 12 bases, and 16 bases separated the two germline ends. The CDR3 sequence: CASSTYPGYPFF. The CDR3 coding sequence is TGTGCCAGCAGTACCTATCCAGGGTACCCTTTCTTT.

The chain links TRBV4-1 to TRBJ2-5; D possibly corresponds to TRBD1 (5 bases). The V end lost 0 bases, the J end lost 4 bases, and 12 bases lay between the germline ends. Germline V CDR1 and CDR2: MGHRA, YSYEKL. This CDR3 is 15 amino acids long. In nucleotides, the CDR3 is TGCGCCAGCAGCCAAGATTCAGTGACAGTAGAGACCCAGTACTTC. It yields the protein CASSQDSVTVETQYF.

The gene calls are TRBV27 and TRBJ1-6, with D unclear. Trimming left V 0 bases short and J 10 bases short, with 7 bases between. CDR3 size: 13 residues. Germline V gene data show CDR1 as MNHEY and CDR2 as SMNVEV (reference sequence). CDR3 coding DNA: TGTGCCAGCAGTTTATCTCAGAAATCACCCCTCCACTTT. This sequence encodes CASSLSQKSPLHF.

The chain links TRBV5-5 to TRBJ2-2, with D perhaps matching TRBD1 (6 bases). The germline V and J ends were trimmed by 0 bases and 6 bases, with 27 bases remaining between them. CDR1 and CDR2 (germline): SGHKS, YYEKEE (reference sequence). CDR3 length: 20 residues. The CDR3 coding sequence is TGTGCCAGCAGCTTGGGCTATCCTATGACAGGACCGCTTTGGGCCGGGGAGCTGTTTTTT. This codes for CASSLGYPMTGPLWAGELFF.

Here the CDR3 DNA reads TGTGCCAGCAGCGCTGCGCGGGTGGGGTATGGCTACACCTTC. Its protein product is CASSAARVGYGYTF. V is TRBV28 and J is TRBJ1-2; D not certain. The CDR3 runs to 14 residues. Germline V lookup: CDR1 MDHEN, CDR2 SYDVKM. Trimming shortened V by 6 bases and J by 5 bases, and 16 bases separated the two germline ends.

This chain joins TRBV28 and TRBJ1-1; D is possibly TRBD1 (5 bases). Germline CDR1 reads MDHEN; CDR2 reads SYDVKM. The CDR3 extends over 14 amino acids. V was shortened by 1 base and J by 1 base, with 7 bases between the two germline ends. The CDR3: CASSLYGGNTEAFF. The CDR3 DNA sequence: TGTGCCAGCAGTTTATACGGGGGGAACACTGAAGCTTTCTTT.

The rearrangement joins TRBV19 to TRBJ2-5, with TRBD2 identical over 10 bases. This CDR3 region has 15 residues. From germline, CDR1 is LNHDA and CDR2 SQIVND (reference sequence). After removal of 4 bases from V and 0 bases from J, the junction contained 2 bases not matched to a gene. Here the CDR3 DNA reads TGTGCCAGTAGTACCCTAGCGGGGGACCAAGAGACCCAGTACTTC. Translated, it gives CASSTLAGDQETQYF.

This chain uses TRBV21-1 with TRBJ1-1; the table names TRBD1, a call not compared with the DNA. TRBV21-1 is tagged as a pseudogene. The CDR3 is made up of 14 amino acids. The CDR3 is CASSKVARDTEAFF. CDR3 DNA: TGTGCCAGCAGCAAAGTGGCCAGGGACACTGAAGCTTTCTTT.

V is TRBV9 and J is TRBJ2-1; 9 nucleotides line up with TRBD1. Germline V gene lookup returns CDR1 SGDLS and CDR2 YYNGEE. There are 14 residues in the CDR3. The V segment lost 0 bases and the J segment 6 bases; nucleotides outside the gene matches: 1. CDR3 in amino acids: CASSVGGQGNEQFF. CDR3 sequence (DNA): TGTGCCAGCAGCGTAGGGGGACAGGGCAATGAGCAGTTCTTC.

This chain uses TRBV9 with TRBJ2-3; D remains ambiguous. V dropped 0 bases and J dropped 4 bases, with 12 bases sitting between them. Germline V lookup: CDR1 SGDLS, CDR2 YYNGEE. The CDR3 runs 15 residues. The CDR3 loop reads CASSVEDRGADTQYF. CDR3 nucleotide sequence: TGTGCCAGCAGCGTAGAAGACCGAGGCGCAGATACGCAGTATTTT.

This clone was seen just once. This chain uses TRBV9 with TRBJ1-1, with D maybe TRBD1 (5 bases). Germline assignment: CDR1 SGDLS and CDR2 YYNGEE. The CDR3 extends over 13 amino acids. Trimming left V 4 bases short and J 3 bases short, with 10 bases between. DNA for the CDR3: TGTGCCAGCAGCTTCCGGGACTACACTGAAGCTTTCTTT. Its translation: CASSFRDYTEAFF.